The 24 T cell receptor beta chains below come from one sample, sequenced in a study of chemoradiotherapy in HPV16-positive cancers. Sequencing was performed with immunoSEQ multiplex PCR; in TCRdb, only in-frame clones are kept and a portion is missing. The data contain approximately 12,000 clones, 81% of them singletons. This material was obtained from a patient who underwent chemoradiotherapy. The receptors originated from a human donor with HPV-associated anogenital cancer.

V and J are TRBV7-9 and TRBJ2-7; 7 bases are shared with TRBD2. This CDR3 contains 11 residues. The J segment lost 5 bases and the V segment lost 6 bases, leaving 1 base of the junction unmatched. Germline values: CDR1 SEHNR, CDR2 FQNEAQ (reference sequence). CDR3 DNA sequence: TGTGCCAGCAGGGGAGGGGACGAGCAGTACTTC. Encoded protein: CASRGGDEQYF.

Here the CDR3 reads CASSQVQGGSYNEQFF. As DNA, the CDR3 is TGTGCCAGCAGCCAAGTTCAGGGGGGCTCCTACAATGAGCAGTTCTTC. J is TRBJ2-1 and V is TRBV4-2; maybe TRBD1 (7 bases). The CDR3 extends over 16 amino acids. V lost 1 base and J lost 0, with 10 bases in between. Germline CDR1 is LGHNA and CDR2 is YNFKEQ.

The chain links TRBV4-3 to TRBJ1-1; TRBD1 aligns across 7 bases. J was trimmed by 11 bases and V by 1 base; bases with no gene match: 10. This CDR3 region has 14 residues. The V gene's germline CDR1 is LGHNA and CDR2 YSLEER. The CDR3 DNA reads TGCGCCAGCAGCCAAGGGACAGGCGTTAAGGAGGCTTTCTTT. Translating it yields CASSQGTGVKEAFF.

This sequence joins TRBV29-1 and TRBJ1-1, with TRBD1 matching 8 bases. With V trimmed by 7 bases and J by 4 bases, 8 bases remained unmatched. Germline CDR1 reads SQVTM; CDR2 reads ANQGSEA. The CDR3 is 13 amino acids. The CDR3 DNA reads as TGCAGCGCTAATAGACAGGGGACCACTGAAGCTTTCTTT. This sequence encodes CSANRQGTTEAFF.

The chain links TRBV10-3 to TRBJ2-7; 7 nucleotides line up with TRBD2. Germline CDR1 and CDR2: ENHRY and SYGVKD. J gave up 2 bases and V 3 bases, and 4 bases lay outside the gene matches. The CDR3 is 14 residues long. The DNA for the CDR3 is TGTGCCATCAGTGACTACCGGGGGGCCTACGAGCAGTACTTC. Translating gives CAISDYRGAYEQYF.

There are a few counts of this clone. The gene calls are TRBV28 and TRBJ2-1; possible D gene TRBD2, 6 bases. The CDR3 extends over 14 amino acids. V lost 8 bases and J lost 4, with 15 bases in between. The V gene's germline CDR1 is MDHEN and CDR2 SYDVKM. The CDR3 is CASYAASGYNEQFF. DNA of the CDR3: TGTGCCAGCTACGCGGCAAGCGGGTACAATGAGCAGTTCTTC.

The J gene is TRBJ1-2, the V gene TRBV5-6; tentatively, D is TRBD1 (5 bases). The CDR3 contains 15 residues. Germline CDR1 reads SGHDT; CDR2 reads YYEEEE. Trimming shortened V by 3 bases and J by 7 bases, and 19 bases separated the two germline ends. CDR3 protein: CASSYAGRLLGGYTF. Written as DNA, the CDR3 is TGTGCCAGCAGCTACGCGGGACGGCTTCTCGGTGGCTACACCTTC.

V usage is TRBV9 and J usage is TRBJ1-6, with D unresolved. Germline V gene data show CDR1 as SGDLS and CDR2 as YYNGEE. V lost 3 bases and J 8 bases, leaving 12 bases between the germline ends. This CDR3 comprises 14 residues. The CDR3 region is CASSGLTSDSPLHF. The CDR3 DNA reads as TGTGCCAGCAGCGGCCTGACATCGGATTCACCCCTCCACTTT.

The CDR3 DNA reads TGTGCCAGCAGCGCGAGACAGCTTAACTCTGGAAACACCATATATTTT. This sequence encodes CASSARQLNSGNTIYF. The chain joins TRBV7-9 to TRBJ1-3; maybe TRBD1 (5 bases). The CDR3 contains 16 residues. V was shortened by 5 bases and J by 0 bases, with 14 bases between the two germline ends. The V gene's germline CDR1 is SEHNR and CDR2 FQNEAQ (reference sequence).

V and J are TRBV7-3 and TRBJ1-2, with a weak D call TRBD1 (5 bases). V lost 6 bases to trimming and J lost 6 bases, with 23 bases between them. Germline V gene lookup returns CDR1 SGHTA and CDR2 FQGTGA. The CDR3 loop spans 16 amino acids. The CDR3 coding sequence is TGTGCCAGCAGTTCAATCCCCCAGGGTCCGCCCCATGGCTACACCTTC. Its protein product is CASSSIPQGPPHGYTF.

The V call is TRBV30, the J call TRBJ1-2, with D unclear. Trimming shortened V by 1 base and J by 3 bases, and 9 bases separated the two germline ends. The V gene's germline CDR1 is GTSNPN and CDR2 SVGIG (reference sequence). The CDR3 has 13 amino acids. CDR3 nucleotides: TGTGCCTGGAGTGGGCAAGTCCACTATGGCTACACCTTC. Its protein is CAWSGQVHYGYTF.

The J gene is TRBJ2-3, the V gene TRBV6-4, with 8 positions matching TRBD1. CDR1 is MRHNA and CDR2 is SNTAGT in the germline V gene. The CDR3 sequence is 13 residues long. The V and J ends lost 3 bases and 8 bases, in that order; junction bases with no gene match: 4. The CDR3 sequence: CASSELGQGTQYF. In nucleotides, the CDR3 is TGTGCCAGCAGTGAACTTGGACAGGGTACGCAGTATTTT.

CDR3 bases: TGTGCCAGCAGCCCTAATCACAGGGGGGTCCGCGGCTACACCTTC. As protein: CASSPNHRGVRGYTF. The chain joins TRBV11-2 to TRBJ1-2; 8 bases line up with TRBD1. V lost 5 bases to trimming and J lost 8 bases; unmatched junction nucleotides: 13. Germline V lookup: CDR1 SGHAT, CDR2 FQNNGV. The CDR3 sequence is 15 residues long.

V is TRBV12-5 and J is TRBJ1-4, with 7 bases identical to TRBD1. Germline trimming cut 2 bases from V and 8 bases from J; bases unmatched to any gene: 11. Per germline, CDR1 LGHNT and CDR2 FRNRAP. The CDR3 runs 16 residues. The DNA of the CDR3 is TGTGCTAGTGGTTTGTCACCCGGGACAGCAAGGGAAAAACTGTTTTTT. It translates to CASGLSPGTAREKLFF.

The chain joins TRBV14 to TRBJ1-5, with D unclear. V was clipped by 0 bases and J by 0 bases, with 6 bases between them. The CDR3 has 15 amino acids. Germline CDR1 reads SGHDN; CDR2 reads FVKESK. CDR3 amino acids: CASSQETLSNQPQHF. CDR3 DNA sequence: TGTGCCAGCAGCCAAGAGACACTTAGCAATCAGCCCCAGCATTTT.

The chain is built from TRBV7-6 and TRBJ2-5; 7 bases line up with TRBD2. CDR3 size: 14 residues. V lost 5 bases and J lost 7; bases outside the gene matches: 10. Germline V gene sequence: CDR1 SGHVS, CDR2 FNYEAQ. CDR3 bases: TGTGCCAGCAGCGCCCGGGGGGTAGAAGGGACCCAGTACTTC. Amino acid sequence: CASSARGVEGTQYF.

The genes are TRBV29-1 and TRBJ2-7, with TRBD1 matching over 7 bases. The CDR3 is made up of 13 amino acids. Trimming cost V 3 bases and J 4 bases; bases outside gene matches: 6. CDR1 and CDR2 from the germline V gene are SQVTM and ANQGSEA. CDR3 in amino acids: CSVDTGRGYEQYF. The CDR3 DNA reads as TGCAGCGTTGATACTGGCAGGGGGTACGAGCAGTACTTC.

This chain uses TRBV10-3 with TRBJ1-1; D is undetermined. CDR3 length: 14 residues. The V end was cut by 2 bases, the J end by 0 bases, with 7 bases between. Germline V gene data show CDR1 as ENHRY and CDR2 as SYGVKD. The CDR3 reads CAISEEGVNTEAFF. CDR3 DNA: TGTGCCATCAGTGAGGAGGGCGTGAACACTGAAGCTTTCTTT.

The chain couples TRBV6-1 to TRBJ2-5; D is unresolved. The CDR3 is 13 residues long. Germline values: CDR1 MNHNS, CDR2 SASEGT. V dropped 2 bases and J dropped 2 bases, with 6 bases sitting between them. The CDR3 nucleotides are TGTGCCAGCAGTGAAACAGCTCAAGAGACCCAGTACTTC. Its translation is CASSETAQETQYF.

J is TRBJ1-2 and V is TRBV20-1; D not certain. There are 11 residues in the CDR3. Germline V gene data show CDR1 as DFQATT and CDR2 as SNEGSKA (reference sequence). V lost 5 bases and J 1 base, leaving 5 bases between the germline ends. The CDR3 here is CSAVVNYGYTF. Here the CDR3 DNA reads TGCAGTGCTGTAGTTAACTATGGCTACACCTTC.

This sequence joins TRBV2 and TRBJ2-3; D is undetermined. There are 13 residues in the CDR3. Germline CDR1 reads SNHLY; CDR2 reads FYNNEI. V lost 7 bases and J 2 bases, leaving 10 bases between the germline ends. The CDR3 DNA follows: TGTGCCAGCAACCCTCAGACCACAGATACGCAGTATTTT. This codes for CASNPQTTDTQYF.

The rearrangement uses TRBV19 and TRBJ1-5; 11 bases agree with TRBD1. CDR3 length: 14 residues. V was clipped by 5 bases and J by 6 bases; unmatched bases: 3. Germline V gene data show CDR1 as LNHDA and CDR2 as SQIVND (reference sequence). The CDR3 protein is CASSVDRGPQPQHF. The DNA for the CDR3 is TGTGCCAGTAGTGTGGACAGGGGGCCTCAGCCCCAGCATTTT.

In DNA, the CDR3 is TGTGCCAGCAGTTACTCCCGGACGGGAATAGAATATGGCTACACCTTC. This sequence encodes CASSYSRTGIEYGYTF. The chain couples TRBV6-5 to TRBJ1-2; D ambiguous. This CDR3 comprises 16 residues. Germline values: CDR1 MNHEY, CDR2 SVGAGI. The V end was cut by 0 bases, the J end by 5 bases, with 16 bases between.

V is TRBV28 and J is TRBJ1-2; D remains ambiguous. This CDR3 region has 16 residues. The germline V gene has CDR1 MDHEN and CDR2 SYDVKM. Between the trimmed V and J ends, which lost 6 bases and 0 bases, there was a span of 17 bases. The CDR3 coding sequence is TGTGCCAGCAGCCGGGCGCAGGCGGGAGCTAACTATGGCTACACCTTC. It is translated as CASSRAQAGANYGYTF.